This T cell receptor (beta chain) derives from a study of blood T cells in healthy people across ages. CDR1 MDHEN and CDR2 SYDVKM come from the germline V gene. The CDR3 has 15 residues. The V gene lost 8 bases and the J gene lost 6 bases, with 19 bases spanning the gap. Per-sample yields of isolated PBMCs were at least 6 million. A J-beta primer mix and a sample-barcoded 5' primer were used in a second PCR of roughly 6 to 11 cycles. Sequencing of every sample gave 3 million or more CDR3-containing paired-end reads. TCRdb redid the calling of the 5' RACE reads with MiXCR, one entry per CDR3 protein. The sample lists about a million distinct CDR3 sequences; roughly two fifths were seen once. With regard to this clonotype: Antigen unknown.

Findings and caveats of the study: Leaving the PBMCs unsorted stopped any conclusive comparison of naive versus antigen-experienced cells. Total diversity from one million sequenced T cells was likely underestimated.

The source of this sequence is a man between 18 and 35 years old in good health. The chain employs TRBV28 and TRBJ1-4; a possible D gene is TRBD1 (6 bases). Sequencing was done on a sample of blood. The CDR3 here is CASGGAAKGYEKLFF. CDR3 DNA sequence: TGTGCCAGCGGGGGGGCAGCCAAGGGCTATGAAAAACTGTTTTTT.